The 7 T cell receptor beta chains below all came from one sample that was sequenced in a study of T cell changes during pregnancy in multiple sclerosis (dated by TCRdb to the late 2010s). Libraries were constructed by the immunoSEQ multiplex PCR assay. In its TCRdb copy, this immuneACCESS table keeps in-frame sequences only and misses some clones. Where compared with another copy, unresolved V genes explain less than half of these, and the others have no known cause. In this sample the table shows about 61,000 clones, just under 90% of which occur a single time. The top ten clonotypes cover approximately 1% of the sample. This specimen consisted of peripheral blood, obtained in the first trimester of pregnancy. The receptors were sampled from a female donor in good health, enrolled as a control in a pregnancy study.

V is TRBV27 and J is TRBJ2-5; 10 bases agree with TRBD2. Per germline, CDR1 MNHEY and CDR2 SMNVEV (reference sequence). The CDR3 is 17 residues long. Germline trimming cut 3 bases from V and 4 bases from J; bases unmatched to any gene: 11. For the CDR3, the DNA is TGTGCCAGCAGTTTTAAGGCTAGCGGGAGATTGAGAGAGACCCAGTACTTC. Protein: CASSFKASGRLRETQYF.

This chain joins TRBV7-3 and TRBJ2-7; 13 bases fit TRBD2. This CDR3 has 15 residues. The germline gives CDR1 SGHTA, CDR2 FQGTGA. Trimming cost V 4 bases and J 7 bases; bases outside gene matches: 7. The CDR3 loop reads CASSSTSGGAGEQYF. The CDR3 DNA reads TGTGCCAGCAGCTCCACTAGCGGGGGGGCGGGAGAGCAGTACTTC. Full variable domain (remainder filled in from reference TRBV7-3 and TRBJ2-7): GAGVSQTPSNKVTEKGKYVELRCDPISGHTALYWYRQSLGQGPEFLIYFQGTGAADDSGLPNDRFFAVRPEGSVSTLKIQRTERGDSAVYLCASSSTSGGAGEQYFGPGTRLTVT.

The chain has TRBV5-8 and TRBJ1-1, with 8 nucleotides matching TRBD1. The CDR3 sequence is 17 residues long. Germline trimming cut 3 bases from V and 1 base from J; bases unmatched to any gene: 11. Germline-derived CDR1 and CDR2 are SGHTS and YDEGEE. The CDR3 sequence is CASSSRGLGVENTEAFF. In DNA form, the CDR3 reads TGTGCCAGCAGCTCCAGGGGGCTGGGCGTAGAGAACACTGAAGCTTTCTTT.

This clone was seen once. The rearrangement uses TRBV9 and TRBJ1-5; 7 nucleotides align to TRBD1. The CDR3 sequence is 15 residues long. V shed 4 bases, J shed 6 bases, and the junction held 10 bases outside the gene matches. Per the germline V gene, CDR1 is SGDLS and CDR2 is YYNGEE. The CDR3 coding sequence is TGTGCCAGCAGCCCCGGACAGGAACCAAGTCAGCCCCAGCATTTT. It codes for CASSPGQEPSQPQHF.

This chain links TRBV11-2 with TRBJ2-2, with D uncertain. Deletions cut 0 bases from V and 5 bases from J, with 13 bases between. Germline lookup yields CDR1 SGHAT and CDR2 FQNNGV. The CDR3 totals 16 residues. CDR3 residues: CASSLDQTGWTGELFF. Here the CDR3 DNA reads TGTGCCAGCAGCTTAGATCAAACCGGTTGGACCGGGGAGCTGTTTTTT.

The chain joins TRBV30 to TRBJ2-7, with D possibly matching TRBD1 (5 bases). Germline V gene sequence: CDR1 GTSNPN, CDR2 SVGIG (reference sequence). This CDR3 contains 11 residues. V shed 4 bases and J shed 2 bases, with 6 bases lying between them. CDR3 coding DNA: TGTGCCTGGACGGACACCTACGAGCAGTACTTC. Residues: CAWTDTYEQYF.

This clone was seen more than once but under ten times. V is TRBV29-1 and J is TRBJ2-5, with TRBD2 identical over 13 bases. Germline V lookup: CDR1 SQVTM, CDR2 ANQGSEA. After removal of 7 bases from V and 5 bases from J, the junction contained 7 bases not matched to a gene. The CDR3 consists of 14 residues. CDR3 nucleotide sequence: TGCAGCGGAACTAGCGGGGGGGCTTCGGAGACCCAGTACTTC. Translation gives CSGTSGGASETQYF.